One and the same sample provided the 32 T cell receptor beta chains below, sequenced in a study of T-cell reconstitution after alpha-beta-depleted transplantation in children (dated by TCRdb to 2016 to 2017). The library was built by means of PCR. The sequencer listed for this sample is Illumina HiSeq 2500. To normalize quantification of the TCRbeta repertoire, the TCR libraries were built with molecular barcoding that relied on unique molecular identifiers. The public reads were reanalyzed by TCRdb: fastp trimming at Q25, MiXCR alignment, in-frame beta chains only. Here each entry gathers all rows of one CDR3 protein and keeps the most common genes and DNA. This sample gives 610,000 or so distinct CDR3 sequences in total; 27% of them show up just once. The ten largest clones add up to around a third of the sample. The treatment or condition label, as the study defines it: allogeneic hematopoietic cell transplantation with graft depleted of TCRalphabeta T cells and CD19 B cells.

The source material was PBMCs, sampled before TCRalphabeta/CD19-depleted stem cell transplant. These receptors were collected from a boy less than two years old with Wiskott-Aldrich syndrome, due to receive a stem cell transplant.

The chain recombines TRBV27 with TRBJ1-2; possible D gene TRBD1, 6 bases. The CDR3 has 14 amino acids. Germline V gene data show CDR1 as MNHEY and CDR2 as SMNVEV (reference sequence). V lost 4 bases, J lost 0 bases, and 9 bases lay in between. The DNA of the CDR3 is TGTGCCAGCAGTTACAGACAGGCTAACTATGGCTACACCTTC. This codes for CASSYRQANYGYTF.

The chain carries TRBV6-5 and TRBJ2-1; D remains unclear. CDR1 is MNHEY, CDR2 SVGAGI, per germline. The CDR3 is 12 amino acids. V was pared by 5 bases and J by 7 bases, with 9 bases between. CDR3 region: CASSARMNEQFF. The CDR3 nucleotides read TGTGCCAGCAGTGCTCGGATGAATGAGCAGTTCTTC.

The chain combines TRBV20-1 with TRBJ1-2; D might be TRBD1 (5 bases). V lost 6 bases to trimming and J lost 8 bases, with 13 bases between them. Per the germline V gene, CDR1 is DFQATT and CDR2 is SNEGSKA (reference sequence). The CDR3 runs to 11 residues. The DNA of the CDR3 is TGCAGTGCCCCCGGGGGGAGCGGCTACACCTTC. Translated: CSAPGGSGYTF.

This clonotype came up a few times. CDR3 protein: CASSQDLGIGTKNIQYF. CDR3 DNA sequence: TGTGCCAGCAGCCAAGATCTGGGGATTGGAACCAAAAACATTCAGTACTTC. The chain employs TRBV14 and TRBJ2-4; D unclear. This CDR3 has 17 amino acids. From germline, CDR1 is SGHDN and CDR2 FVKESK. V was clipped by 0 bases and J by 2 bases, with 14 bases between them.

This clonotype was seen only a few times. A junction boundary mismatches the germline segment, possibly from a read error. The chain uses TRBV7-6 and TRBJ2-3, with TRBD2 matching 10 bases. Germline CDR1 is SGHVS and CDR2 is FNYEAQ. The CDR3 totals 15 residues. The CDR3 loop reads CASSPLAGVTDTQYF. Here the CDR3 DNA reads TGCGCCAGCAGCCCTCTAGCGGGAGTCACAGATACGCAGTATTTT.

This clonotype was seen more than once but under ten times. CDR3 bases: TGTGCCAGCGGGCTTAGGGCGGGAGTCCCAGATACGCAGTATTTT. Protein sequence: CASGLRAGVPDTQYF. J is TRBJ2-3 and V is TRBV25-1; TRBD2 agrees at 7 bases. The CDR3 extends over 15 amino acids. The germline V gene encodes CDR1 MGHDK and CDR2 SYGVNS. J was trimmed by 4 bases and V by 8 bases; bases with no gene match: 12.

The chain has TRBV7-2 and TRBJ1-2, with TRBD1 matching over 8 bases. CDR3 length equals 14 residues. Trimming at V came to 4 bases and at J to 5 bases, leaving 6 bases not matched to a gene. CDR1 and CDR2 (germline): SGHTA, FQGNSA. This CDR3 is CASSYGQGRYGYTF. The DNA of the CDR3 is TGTGCCAGCAGCTATGGACAGGGACGTTATGGCTACACCTTC.

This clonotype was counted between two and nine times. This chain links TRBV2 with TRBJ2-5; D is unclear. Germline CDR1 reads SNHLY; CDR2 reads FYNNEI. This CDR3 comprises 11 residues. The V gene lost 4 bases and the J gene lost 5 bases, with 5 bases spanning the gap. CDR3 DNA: TGTGCCAGCAGTGCTTGGGAGACCCAGTACTTC. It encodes CASSAWETQYF.

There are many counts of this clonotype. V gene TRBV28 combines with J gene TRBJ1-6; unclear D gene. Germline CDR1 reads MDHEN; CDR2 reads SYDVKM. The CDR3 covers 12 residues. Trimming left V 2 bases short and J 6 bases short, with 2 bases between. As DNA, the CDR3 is TGTGCCAGCAGTTTAATTAATTCACCCCTCCACTTT. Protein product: CASSLINSPLHF. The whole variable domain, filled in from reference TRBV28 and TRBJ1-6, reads DVKVTQSSRYLVKRTGEKVFLECVQDMDHENMFWYRQDPGLGLRLIYFSYDVKMKEKGDIPEGYSVSREKKERFSLILESASTNQTSMYLCASSLINSPLHFGNGTRLTVT.

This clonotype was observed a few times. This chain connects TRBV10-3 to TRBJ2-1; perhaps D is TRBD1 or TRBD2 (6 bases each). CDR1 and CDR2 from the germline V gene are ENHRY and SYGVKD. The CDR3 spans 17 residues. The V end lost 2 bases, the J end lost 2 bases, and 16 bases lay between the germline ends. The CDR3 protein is CAISEGGQVGAYNEQFF. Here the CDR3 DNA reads TGTGCCATCAGTGAGGGGGGGCAAGTAGGGGCCTACAATGAGCAGTTCTTC.

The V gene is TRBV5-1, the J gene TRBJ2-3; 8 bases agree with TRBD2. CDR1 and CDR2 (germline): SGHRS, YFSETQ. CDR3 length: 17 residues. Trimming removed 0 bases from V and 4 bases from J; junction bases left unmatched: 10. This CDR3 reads CASSLAAGGRMADTQYF. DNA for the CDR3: TGCGCCAGCAGCTTGGCGGCCGGCGGGAGGATGGCAGATACGCAGTATTTT. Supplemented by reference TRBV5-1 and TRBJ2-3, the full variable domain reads KAGVTQTPRYLIKTRGQQVTLSCSPISGHRSVSWYQQTPGQGLQFLFEYFSETQRNKGNFPGRFSGRQFSNSRSEMNVSTLELGDSALYLCASSLAAGGRMADTQYFGPGTRLTVL.

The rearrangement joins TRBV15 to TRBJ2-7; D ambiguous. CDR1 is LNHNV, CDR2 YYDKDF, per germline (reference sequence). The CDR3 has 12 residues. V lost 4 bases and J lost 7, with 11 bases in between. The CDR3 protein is CATSTSSGEQYF. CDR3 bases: TGTGCCACCAGCACCTCATCGGGTGAGCAGTACTTC.

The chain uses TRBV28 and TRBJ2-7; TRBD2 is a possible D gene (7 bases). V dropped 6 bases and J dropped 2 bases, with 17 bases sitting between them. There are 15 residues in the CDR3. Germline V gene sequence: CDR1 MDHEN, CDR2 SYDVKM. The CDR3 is CASSPGGAPTYEQYF. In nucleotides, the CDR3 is TGTGCCAGCAGCCCTGGGGGGGCACCCACCTACGAGCAGTACTTC.

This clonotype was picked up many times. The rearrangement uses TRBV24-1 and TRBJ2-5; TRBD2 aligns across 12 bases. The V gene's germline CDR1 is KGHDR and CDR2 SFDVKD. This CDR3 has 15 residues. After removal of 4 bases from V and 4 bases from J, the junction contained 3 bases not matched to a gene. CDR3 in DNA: TGTGCCACCAGTGACCCGACTAGCGGGGGAGAGACCCAGTACTTC. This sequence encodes CATSDPTSGGETQYF.

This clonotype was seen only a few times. The CDR3 loop is CASSESLAGTGELFF. The CDR3 nucleotides are TGCGCCAGCAGTGAGTCTTTAGCCGGCACCGGGGAGCTGTTTTTT. The rearrangement uses TRBV10-1 and TRBJ2-2; D unresolved. V was pared by 0 bases and J by 4 bases, with 9 bases between. CDR1 and CDR2 (germline): WNHNN, SYGVQD (reference sequence). The CDR3 is made up of 15 amino acids.

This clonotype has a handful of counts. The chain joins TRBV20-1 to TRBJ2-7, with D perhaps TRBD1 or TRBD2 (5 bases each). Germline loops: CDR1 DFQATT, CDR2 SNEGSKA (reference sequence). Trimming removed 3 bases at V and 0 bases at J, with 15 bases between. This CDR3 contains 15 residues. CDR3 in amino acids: CSARNRDGSSYEQYF. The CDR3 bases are TGCAGTGCTAGGAACCGGGACGGAAGCTCCTACGAGCAGTACTTC.

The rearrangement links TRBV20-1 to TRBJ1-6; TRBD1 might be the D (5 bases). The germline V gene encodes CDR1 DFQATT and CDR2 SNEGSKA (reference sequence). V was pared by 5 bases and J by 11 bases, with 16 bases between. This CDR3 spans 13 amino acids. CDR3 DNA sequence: TGCAGTGCTGGTCAGGGTTCGAGTACACCCCTCCACTTT. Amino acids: CSAGQGSSTPLHF.

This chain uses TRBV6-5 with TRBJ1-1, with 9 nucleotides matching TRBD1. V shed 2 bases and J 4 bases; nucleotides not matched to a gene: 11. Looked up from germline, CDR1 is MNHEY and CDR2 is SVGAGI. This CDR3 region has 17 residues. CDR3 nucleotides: TGTGCCAGCAGTTACGTAAACAGGGGGCGAATAGTCACTGAAGCTTTCTTT. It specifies CASSYVNRGRIVTEAFF.

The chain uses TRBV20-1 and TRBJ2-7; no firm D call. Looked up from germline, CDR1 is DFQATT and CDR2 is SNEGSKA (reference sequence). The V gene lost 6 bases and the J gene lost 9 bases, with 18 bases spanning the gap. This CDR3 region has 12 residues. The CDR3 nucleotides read TGCAGTGCAAGGGCTGCTTACGATGCGCAGTACTTC. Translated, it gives CSARAAYDAQYF.

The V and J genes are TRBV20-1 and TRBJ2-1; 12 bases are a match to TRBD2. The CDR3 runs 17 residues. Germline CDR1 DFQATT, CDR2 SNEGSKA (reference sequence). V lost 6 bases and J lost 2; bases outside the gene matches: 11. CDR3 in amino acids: CSARSSGRALTYNEQFF. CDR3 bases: TGCAGTGCGCGATCTAGCGGGAGGGCATTAACCTACAATGAGCAGTTCTTC.

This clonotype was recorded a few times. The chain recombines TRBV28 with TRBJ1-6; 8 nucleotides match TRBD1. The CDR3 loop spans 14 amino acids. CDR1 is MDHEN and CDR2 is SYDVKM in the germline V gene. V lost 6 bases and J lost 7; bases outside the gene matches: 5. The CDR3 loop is CASRPGQANSPLHF. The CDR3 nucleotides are TGTGCCAGCAGGCCGGGACAGGCAAATTCACCCCTCCACTTT.

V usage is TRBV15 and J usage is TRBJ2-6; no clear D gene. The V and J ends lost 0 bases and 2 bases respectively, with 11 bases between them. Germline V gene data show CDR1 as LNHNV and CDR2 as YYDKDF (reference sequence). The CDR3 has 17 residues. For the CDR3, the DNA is TGTGCCACCAGCAGAGATTCCCGGGTAACTGGGGCCAACGTCCTGACTTTC. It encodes CATSRDSRVTGANVLTF.

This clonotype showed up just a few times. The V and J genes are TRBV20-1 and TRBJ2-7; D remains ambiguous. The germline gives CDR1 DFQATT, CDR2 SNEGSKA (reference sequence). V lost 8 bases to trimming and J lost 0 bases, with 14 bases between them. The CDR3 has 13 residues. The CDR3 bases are TGCAGTCCCCGGGTCTGGAGCTCCTACGAGCAGTACTTC. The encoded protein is CSPRVWSSYEQYF.

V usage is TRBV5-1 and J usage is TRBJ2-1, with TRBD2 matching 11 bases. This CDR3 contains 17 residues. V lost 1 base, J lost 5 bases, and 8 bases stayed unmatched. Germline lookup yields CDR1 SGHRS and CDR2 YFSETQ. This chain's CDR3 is CASSLYASGRYHNEQFF. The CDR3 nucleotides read TGCGCCAGCAGCTTGTATGCTAGCGGGAGGTACCACAATGAGCAGTTCTTC.

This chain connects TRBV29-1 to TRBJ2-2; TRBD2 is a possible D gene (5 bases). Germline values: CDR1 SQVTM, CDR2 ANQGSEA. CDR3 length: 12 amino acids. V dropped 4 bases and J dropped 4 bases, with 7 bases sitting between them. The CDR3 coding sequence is TGCAGCGTTGCAGCGGCCACCGGGGAGCTGTTTTTT. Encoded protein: CSVAAATGELFF.

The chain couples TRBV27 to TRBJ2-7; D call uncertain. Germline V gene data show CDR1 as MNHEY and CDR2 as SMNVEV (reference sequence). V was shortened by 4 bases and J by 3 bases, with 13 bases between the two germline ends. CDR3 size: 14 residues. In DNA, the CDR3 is TGTGCCAGCAGTTCGAACTGGATCAGCTACGAGCAGTACTTC. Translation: CASSSNWISYEQYF.

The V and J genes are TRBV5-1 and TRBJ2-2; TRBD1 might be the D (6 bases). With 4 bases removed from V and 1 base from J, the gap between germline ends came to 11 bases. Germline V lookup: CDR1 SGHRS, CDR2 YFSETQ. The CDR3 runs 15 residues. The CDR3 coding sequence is TGCGCCAGCAGCCGAACAGGGAAGAACACCGGGGAGCTGTTTTTT. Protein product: CASSRTGKNTGELFF.

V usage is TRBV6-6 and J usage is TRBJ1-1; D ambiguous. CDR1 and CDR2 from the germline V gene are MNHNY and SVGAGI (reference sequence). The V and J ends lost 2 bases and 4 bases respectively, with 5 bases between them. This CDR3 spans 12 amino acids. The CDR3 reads CASSYDRTEAFF. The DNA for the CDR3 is TGTGCCAGCAGTTACGACCGCACTGAAGCTTTCTTT.

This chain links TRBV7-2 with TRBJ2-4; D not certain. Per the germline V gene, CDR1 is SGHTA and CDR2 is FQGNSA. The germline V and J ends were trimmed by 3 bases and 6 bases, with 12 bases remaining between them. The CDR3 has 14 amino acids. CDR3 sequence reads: CASSLGSSGNIQYF. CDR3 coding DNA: TGTGCCAGCAGCTTGGGCAGCTCGGGAAACATTCAGTACTTC. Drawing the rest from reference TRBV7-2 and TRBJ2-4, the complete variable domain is GAGVSQSPSNKVTEKGKDVELRCDPISGHTALYWYRQSLGQGLEFLIYFQGNSAPDKSGLPSDRFSAERTGGSVSTLTIQRTQQEDSAVYLCASSLGSSGNIQYFGAGTRLSVL.

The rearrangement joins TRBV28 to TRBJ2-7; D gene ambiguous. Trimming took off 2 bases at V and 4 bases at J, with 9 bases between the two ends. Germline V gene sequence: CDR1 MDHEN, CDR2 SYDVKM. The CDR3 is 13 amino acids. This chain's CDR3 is CASSLPERYEQYF. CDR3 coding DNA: TGTGCCAGCAGTTTACCGGAAAGGTACGAGCAGTACTTC.

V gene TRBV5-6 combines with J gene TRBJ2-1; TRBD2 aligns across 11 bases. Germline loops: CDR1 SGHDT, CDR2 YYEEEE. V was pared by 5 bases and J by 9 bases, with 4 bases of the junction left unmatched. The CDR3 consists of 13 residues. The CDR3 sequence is CASSSGLAVEQFF. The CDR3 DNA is TGTGCCAGCAGTTCGGGACTAGCGGTTGAGCAGTTCTTC.

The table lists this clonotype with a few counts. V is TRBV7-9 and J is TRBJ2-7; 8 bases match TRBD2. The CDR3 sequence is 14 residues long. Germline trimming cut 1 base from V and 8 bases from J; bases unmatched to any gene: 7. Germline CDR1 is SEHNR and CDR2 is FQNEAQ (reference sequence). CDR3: CASSLGARGGQQYF. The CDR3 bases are TGTGCCAGCAGCTTAGGGGCCCGGGGGGGCCAGCAGTACTTC.